This TCR beta chain emerged from a study of OX40 agonist ivuxolimab in advanced cancers. On the study more broadly: Therapy given before enrollment (anti-PD-1, anti-PD-L1 or anti-CTLA-4) was allowed, and 40% had some.

CDR3 size: 15 residues. Germline CDR1 SGHRS, CDR2 YFSETQ. The V gene lost 5 bases and the J gene lost 0 bases, with 14 bases spanning the gap. Study-wide results and caveats: Antigen specificity remained undetermined for the expanded peripheral T cells.

Libraries were prepared by immunoSEQ multiplex PCR; TCRdb keeps only in-frame clonotypes and omits some of them. The data hold 65,000 to 80,000 clones, with approximately 87% observed a single time. A word on this clone: Its antigen is currently unknown.

This TCR derives from an adult with an advanced solid tumor such as melanoma, head and neck, liver or kidney cancer. Source: CD4+ or CD8+ T cells sorted from blood, taken in a trial of the OX40 agonist ivuxolimab. The V gene is TRBV5-1, the J gene TRBJ1-2; tentatively, D is TRBD1 (6 bases). The CDR3 DNA is TGCGCCAGCAGAGGGGCCGGGACATCTAACTATGGCTACACCTTC. Its translation is CASRGAGTSNYGYTF.